What follows are 20 T cell receptor beta chains derived from one specimen sequenced in a study of tissue T cells after allogeneic stem cell transplantation. Assay: immunoSEQ multiplex PCR; the TCRdb copy retains only in-frame clones and omits some. This repertoire shows some 47,000 clones, about three quarters found once; its top ten account for around 0.6%. The sequencing input was sorted cells pooled from one or two spleens. These receptors were collected from a pool of C57BL/6 mice in good health.

For this clone: The gene names here belong to mouse. Sequencing ends 1 residue short of the CDR3 end; the germline J gene provides the rest. The chain recombines TRBV13-3 with TRBJ2-5; 9 bases agree with TRBD2. Unmatched junction bases numbered 1, after V lost 3 bases and J lost 2 bases. CDR1 NNHDY and CDR2 SYVADS come from the germline V gene. The CDR3 covers 14 residues. The CDR3 reads CASSGDWVQDTQYF. CDR3 DNA, as far as it was read: TGTGCCAGCAGTGGGGACTGGGTCCAAGACACCCAGTAC.

Details on this clone: Gene names are the mouse ones. The CDR3 sequence: CASSPWGSNYAEQFF. The CDR3 bases that were read are TGTGCCAGCTCCCCCTGGGGGTCTAACTATGCTGAGCAGTTC. The chain combines TRBV12-1 with TRBJ2-1, with 7 bases that match TRBD2. The read halts 1 residue ahead of the CDR3 end, with the missing end drawn from the germline J gene. CDR1 is SGHSN, CDR2 HYEKVE, per germline. The CDR3 has 15 residues. The V and J ends lost 4 bases and 0 bases, in that order; junction bases with no gene match: 5. The variable domain in full, with the rest retrieved from reference TRBV12-1 and TRBJ2-1, is DSGVVQSPRHIIKEKGGRSVLTCIPISGHSNVVWYQQTLGKELKFLIQHYEKVERDKGFLPSRFSVQQFDDYHSEMNMSALELEDSAMYFCASSPWGSNYAEQFFGPGTRLTVL.

Concerning this clone itself: Mouse germline and gene names are used. The CDR3 is cut off 1 residue early in the read; its end comes from the germline J gene. The chain employs TRBV2 and TRBJ1-2, with a weak D call TRBD1 (5 bases). The CDR3 consists of 13 residues. Germline assignment: CDR1 LGHNA and CDR2 YSYQKL. Trimming took 3 bases from V and 2 from J, leaving 7 bases between them. CDR3 DNA (partial): TGTGCCAGCAGCCACAGGGAGAACTCCGACTACACC. This gives the protein CASSHRENSDYT. The CDR3 reads in full as CASSHRENSDYTF. The full variable domain, with the rest looked up from reference TRBV2 and TRBJ1-2, is DPKIIQKPKYLVAVTGSEKILICEQYLGHNAMYWYRQSAKKPLEFMFSYSYQKLMDNQTASSRFQPQSSKKNHLDLQITALKPDDSATYFCASSHRENSDYTFGSGTRLLVI.

Concerning this clone: Mouse names are used for the genes. CDR3 bases read: TGTGCCAGCACCCCGGGACAGGACTATGCTGAGCAGTTC. This translates into CASTPGQDYAEQF. The CDR3 as a whole reads CASTPGQDYAEQFF. J is TRBJ2-1 and V is TRBV4; 8 bases match TRBD1. The CDR3 goes on 1 residue after the read ends, and that part is filled in from the germline J gene. Germline V CDR1 and CDR2: LGHDT, YNNKQL (reference sequence). V shed 7 bases, J shed 2 bases, and the junction held 4 bases outside the gene matches. The CDR3 spans 14 residues.

This clone was seen only a few times. Genes and germline come from the mouse. Here the CDR3 reads CASSHPSYRGQEQYF. CDR3 DNA (partial): TGTGCCAGCAGCCACCCCTCCTACAGGGGGCAGGAACAGTAC. This chain connects TRBV5 to TRBJ2-7; 9 bases line up with TRBD1. The observed sequence ends 1 residue before the CDR3 terminus, with the missing tail filled in from the germline J gene. Germline V gene sequence: CDR1 LGHNA, CDR2 YNLKQL (reference sequence). Unmatched junction bases numbered 10, after V lost 3 bases and J lost 7 bases. This CDR3 has 15 amino acids.

In regard to this clone: The gene names here belong to mouse. The CDR3 goes on 1 residue after the read ends, and that part is filled in from the germline J gene. This chain joins TRBV13-2 and TRBJ2-3; 8 bases line up with TRBD2. J gave up 3 bases and V 1 base, and 4 bases lay outside the gene matches. The germline gives CDR1 NNHNN, CDR2 SYGAGS (reference sequence). The CDR3 totals 15 residues. The sequenced CDR3 bases are TGTGCCAGCGGTGATCTCTTGGGGGGGGCAGAAACGCTGTAT. Translation gives CASGDLLGGAETLY. The full-length CDR3 reads as CASGDLLGGAETLYF.

Note on this clone: The genes are named according to mouse. Coverage ceases 1 residue before the CDR3 finishes, and the germline J gene fills in the end. The chain recombines TRBV4 with TRBJ2-1; 9 bases are shared with TRBD2. This CDR3 has 14 residues. Germline V gives CDR1 LGHDT, CDR2 YNNKQL (reference sequence). J lost 3 bases, V lost 5 bases, and 2 bases had no gene match. The CDR3 reads CASSPTGGYAEQFF. The part of the CDR3 DNA that was read is TGTGCCAGCAGCCCGACTGGGGGCTATGCTGAGCAGTTC.

Notes on this clone: Gene names and germline match the mouse. The CDR3 loop reads CASGTGEPPLYF. The CDR3 bases that were read are TGTGCCAGCGGGACAGGGGAGCCGCCCCTCTAC. This chain connects TRBV13-2 to TRBJ1-6, with 8 bases identical to TRBD1. The read is 1 residue too short to cover the CDR3 end, so that end is filled in from the germline J gene. TRBJ1-6 falls under the ORF class, with uncertain function. Germline V gives CDR1 NNHNN, CDR2 SYGAGS (reference sequence). V lost 5 bases to trimming and J lost 11 bases; unmatched junction nucleotides: 3. This CDR3 has 12 amino acids.

On this clone: The germline and genes are mouse ones. The read falls 1 residue short of the CDR3 end, and the missing part is taken from the germline J gene. The chain is built from TRBV4 and TRBJ2-5; D is ambiguous. V lost 4 bases, J lost 0 bases, and 5 bases lay in between. The CDR3 contains 13 residues. The V gene's germline CDR1 is LGHDT and CDR2 YNNKQL (reference sequence). The CDR3 DNA, read in part, is TGTGCCAGCAGCTCAAGTAACCAAGACACCCAGTAC. It is translated as CASSSSNQDTQY. In full, the CDR3 reads CASSSSNQDTQYF.

This clone was observed a handful of times. Gene names and germline match the mouse. The read halts 1 residue ahead of the CDR3 end, with the missing end drawn from the germline J gene. The genes are TRBV16 and TRBJ2-7; D possibly corresponds to TRBD2 (6 bases). Per germline, CDR1 SGHSA and CDR2 FRNQAP. The CDR3 extends over 15 amino acids. Trimming left V 0 bases short and J 0 bases short, with 9 bases between. CDR3 amino acids: CASSLDWGFSYEQYF. The CDR3 DNA, read in part, is TGTGCAAGCAGCTTAGATTGGGGGTTCTCCTATGAACAGTAC.

Notes on this clone: Any gene name here is a mouse gene name. The read finishes 1 residue shy of the CDR3 end, and the germline J gene is used to complete it. The rearrangement joins TRBV13-2 to TRBJ2-1; 8 positions match TRBD2. This CDR3 has 15 amino acids. The ends lost 0 bases at V and 1 base at J; junction bases unmatched: 0. CDR1 is NNHNN, CDR2 SYGAGS, per germline (reference sequence). This chain's CDR3 is CASGDGGGNYAEQFF. Incomplete CDR3 DNA: TGTGCCAGCGGTGATGGGGGGGGCAACTATGCTGAGCAGTTC.

This clone was found once. Genes and germline are mouse. The CDR3 reads CASTGLGGSNTGQLYF. The DNA read from the CDR3 is TGTGCCAGCACTGGACTGGGGGGCTCAAACACCGGGCAGCTCTAC. The genes are TRBV14 and TRBJ2-2, with 11 bases lining up with TRBD2. The sequenced fragment ends 1 residue before the CDR3 boundary, so the rest is inferred from the germline J gene. CDR3 length equals 16 residues. CDR1 is SGHDT and CDR2 is FRDEAV in the germline V gene. V dropped 6 bases and J dropped 0; count of bases not matched to a gene: 4.

Of note for this clone: The gene names here belong to mouse. Sequencing ends 1 residue short of the CDR3 end; the germline J gene provides the rest. V gene TRBV16 combines with J gene TRBJ1-4, with 7 positions matching TRBD1. Trimming took 5 bases from V and 3 from J; bases not matched to a gene: 6. CDR3 size: 15 residues. Looked up from germline, CDR1 is SGHSA and CDR2 is FRNQAP. The CDR3 sequence is CASSPPGQTNERLFF. The CDR3 DNA, read in part, is TGTGCAAGCAGCCCACCGGGACAGACCAACGAAAGATTATTT.

Worth noting for this clone: Gene names follow the mouse nomenclature. With the read ending 1 residue before the CDR3 end, the germline J gene is used to fill in that end. This chain joins TRBV13-2 and TRBJ1-4, with D possibly being TRBD1 (5 bases). This CDR3 has 14 residues. V was shortened by 2 bases and J by 3 bases, with 8 bases between the two germline ends. The germline V gene encodes CDR1 NNHNN and CDR2 SYGAGS (reference sequence). The CDR3 DNA, read in part, is TGTGCCAGCGGTGACCTGGGGGCCAACGAAAGATTATTT. Its protein is CASGDLGANERLF. The full CDR3 protein is CASGDLGANERLFF.

Comments on this clone: The gene names here belong to mouse. The sequence runs out 1 residue before the end of the CDR3; the remainder is reconstructed from the germline J gene. V usage is TRBV31 and J usage is TRBJ2-3, with TRBD2 matching 7 bases. Germline CDR1 is GKSSPN and CDR2 is SITVG. This CDR3 spans 14 amino acids. V lost 4 bases to trimming and J lost 1 base; unmatched junction nucleotides: 5. Here the CDR3 reads CAWTGGSGAETLYF. The covered CDR3 bases are TGTGCCTGGACTGGGGGTTCCGGTGCAGAAACGCTGTAT.

To note about this clone: Mouse germline and gene names are used. Sequencing ends 1 residue short of the CDR3 end; the germline J gene provides the rest. This chain connects TRBV20 to TRBJ2-4; D call uncertain. The CDR3 is 9 amino acids. Trimming shortened V by 3 bases and J by 5 bases, and 0 bases separated the two germline ends. The germline gives CDR1 GFQATS, CDR2 STVNSAI. The CDR3 DNA, read in part, is TGTGGTGCTAGAAACACCTTGTAC. Amino acid sequence: CGARNTLY. The full CDR3 protein is CGARNTLYF. Combining the CDR3 with reference TRBV20 and TRBJ2-4 gives the whole variable domain GALVYQYPRRTICKSGTSMRMECQAVGFQATSVAWYRQSPQKTFELIALSTVNSAIKYEQNFTQEKFPISHPNLSFSSMTVLNAYLEDRGLYLCGARNTLYFGAGTRLSVL.

In its sample, this clone was seen a few times. Genes and germline come from the mouse. With the read ending 1 residue before the CDR3 end, the germline J gene is used to fill in that end. The chain employs TRBV2 and TRBJ1-4, with TRBD1 as a possible D gene (5 bases). The germline gives CDR1 LGHNA, CDR2 YSYQKL. The CDR3 extends over 16 amino acids. The V end lost 0 bases, the J end lost 4 bases, and 12 bases lay between the germline ends. CDR3: CASSQDRQGGNERLFF. The sequenced part of the CDR3 DNA is TGTGCCAGCAGCCAAGATCGGCAGGGTGGCAACGAAAGATTATTT. Based on the CDR3 plus reference TRBV2 and TRBJ1-4, the full variable domain is DPKIIQKPKYLVAVTGSEKILICEQYLGHNAMYWYRQSAKKPLEFMFSYSYQKLMDNQTASSRFQPQSSKKNHLDLQITALKPDDSATYFCASSQDRQGGNERLFFGHGTKLSVL.

In the case of this clone: Gene names are the mouse ones. The read is 1 residue too short to cover the CDR3 end, so that end is filled in from the germline J gene. V is TRBV3 and J is TRBJ2-2, with D perhaps matching TRBD2 (6 bases). CDR1 SNHLY and CDR2 FYNGKV come from the germline V gene (reference sequence). The CDR3 consists of 15 residues. V was cut by 1 base and J by 2 bases, with 8 bases left in between. The CDR3 DNA, read in part, is TGTGCCAGCAGCTTAGGATGGGGGAACACCGGGCAGCTCTAC. This sequence encodes CASSLGWGNTGQLY. The complete CDR3 protein is CASSLGWGNTGQLYF.

Details on this clone: Any gene name here is a mouse gene name. The read terminates 1 residue before the CDR3 end, so the remaining end is supplied by the germline J gene. The rearrangement links TRBV13-2 to TRBJ2-7, with D uncertain. The CDR3 extends over 14 amino acids. The V gene lost 2 bases and the J gene lost 0 bases, with 9 bases spanning the gap. The germline CDR1 and CDR2 sequences are NNHNN and SYGAGS (reference sequence). The CDR3 loop reads CASGDPPSSYEQYF. CDR3 DNA, as far as it was read: TGTGCCAGCGGTGACCCACCGAGCTCCTATGAACAGTAC.

A remark on this clone: The listed genes are named as in mouse. Read coverage stops 1 residue before the CDR3 terminus; the germline J gene supplies the remainder. This rearrangement joins TRBV5 to TRBJ1-2, with D maybe TRBD1 (5 bases). This CDR3 has 14 amino acids. Germline CDR1 is LGHNA and CDR2 is YNLKQL (reference sequence). V was cut by 0 bases and J by 4 bases, with 9 bases left in between. The sequenced part of the CDR3 DNA is TGTGCCAGCAGCCAAGACAGGGAGGGCTCCGACTACACC. The encoded protein is CASSQDREGSDYT. The whole CDR3 region reads CASSQDREGSDYTF.